These 15 T cell receptor beta chains share one sample of origin, sequenced in a study of T cells expressing NK-cell markers. TCRdb reworked the 5' RACE reads into one entry per CDR3 protein, no DNA. The listing contains some 460,000 distinct CDR3 sequences. The sample was blood T cells: a sorted CD56 or NKG2C T cell subset, CD4+ or CD8+ T cells, or bulk PBMC T cells (not recorded which). These receptor sequences come from a woman between 50 and 59 years old in good health.

The CDR3 protein is CASSMSGPRDTQYF. V usage is TRBV11-3 and J usage is TRBJ2-3; TCRdb's D call of TRBD2 is untestable without DNA. This CDR3 has 14 residues. The germline V gene encodes CDR1 SGHNT and CDR2 YENEEA. The full variable domain, its missing parts supplied by reference TRBV11-3 and TRBJ2-3, is EAGVVQSPRYKIIEKKQPVAFWCNPISGHNTLYWYLQNLGQGPELLIRYENEEAVDDSQLPKDRFSAERLKGVDSTLKIQPAELGDSAVYLCASSMSGPRDTQYFGPGTRLTVL.

The chain uses TRBV15 and TRBJ2-1; no DNA is available, so the TRBD2 call from TCRdb remains unchecked. The CDR3 has 15 residues. Per the germline V gene, CDR1 is LNHNV and CDR2 is YYDKDF (reference sequence). This chain's CDR3 is CATSRDLGGYNEQFF.

V and J are TRBV21-1 and TRBJ1-2; the TCRdb D gene call, TRBD1, has no DNA to confirm it. TRBV21-1 corresponds to a pseudogene. This CDR3 contains 15 residues. The CDR3: CASSSSGTGWGGYTF.

The chain links TRBV12-3 or TRBV12-4 to TRBJ2-1; there is no DNA to check the TCRdb D call of TRBD1. The CDR3 runs 12 residues. CDR3 loop: CASSRTRELQFF.

This CDR3 reads CSARWWLGTDTQYF. The rearrangement links TRBV20-1 to TRBJ2-3. Germline loops: CDR1 DFQATT, CDR2 SNEGSKA (reference sequence). The CDR3 has 14 residues.

V usage is TRBV19 and J usage is TRBJ2-5; the D call of TRBD2 rests on TCRdb alone, since no DNA is present to check it. This CDR3 spans 14 amino acids. Germline CDR1 is LNHDA and CDR2 is SQIVND (reference sequence). The CDR3 reads CASSITGREETQYF.

The chain recombines TRBV4-1 with TRBJ2-1. Germline V lookup: CDR1 MGHRA, CDR2 YSYEKL. The CDR3 loop spans 13 amino acids. CDR3 residues: CASSPLTNNEQFF.

The rearrangement links TRBV29-1 to TRBJ2-1; without DNA, the TCRdb call of TRBD2 cannot be checked. This CDR3 region has 14 residues. Germline V gene sequence: CDR1 SQVTM, CDR2 ANQGSEA. CDR3 sequence reads: CSVAYLAGANEQFF.

J is TRBJ2-5 and V is TRBV11-2; no DNA is available, so the TRBD1 call from TCRdb remains unchecked. Germline loops: CDR1 SGHAT, CDR2 FQNNGV. This CDR3 has 17 amino acids. CDR3 loop: CASSPMGQGWRPETQYF. The full variable domain, rest sourced from reference TRBV11-2 and TRBJ2-5, is EAGVAQSPRYKIIEKRQSVAFWCNPISGHATLYWYQQILGQGPKLLIQFQNNGVVDDSQLPKDRFSAERLKGVDSTLKIQPAKLEDSAVYLCASSPMGQGWRPETQYFGPGTRLLVL.

The chain links TRBV10-1 to TRBJ1-1. This CDR3 has 15 amino acids. The germline V gene encodes CDR1 WNHNN and CDR2 SYGVQD (reference sequence). The CDR3 sequence is CASSEVGRDDTEAFF.

The chain combines TRBV6-2 or TRBV6-3 with TRBJ2-3; absent DNA, TCRdb's TRBD2 call cannot be checked. The CDR3 extends over 18 amino acids. Germline V lookup: CDR1 MNHEY, CDR2 SVGEGT. The CDR3 sequence: CASRSLSLAGGRPDTQYF.

J is TRBJ2-1 and V is TRBV24-1; TCRdb selects TRBD2, and the lack of DNA leaves this call unchecked. The CDR3 runs to 18 residues. Germline V gives CDR1 KGHDR, CDR2 SFDVKD. The chain's CDR3 is CATGPTGNSGTPYNEQFF.

The chain combines TRBV14 with TRBJ1-1; the TCRdb D gene call, TRBD1, has no DNA to confirm it. Germline CDR1 reads SGHDN; CDR2 reads FVKESK. The CDR3 is 13 amino acids. This CDR3 is CASSQAGSRGAFF.

This chain joins TRBV6-5 and TRBJ2-3; the D gene TCRdb calls, TRBD2, cannot be checked with no DNA. Germline loops: CDR1 MNHEY, CDR2 SVGAGI. The CDR3 is 19 amino acids. CDR3 sequence: CASSYLTGKLAGGTDTQYF.

The V call is TRBV20-1, the J call TRBJ2-3; as DNA is missing, the TRBD2 call by TCRdb cannot be tested. The CDR3 covers 17 residues. CDR1 DFQATT and CDR2 SNEGSKA come from the germline V gene (reference sequence). CDR3 sequence reads: CSASRFPAGVYTDTQYF.